Sequencing of this TCR beta chain was carried out in a study of blood T cell repertoires in COVID-19. Overall study: COVID-19 samples collected from the United States, Italy and Spain covered acute and convalescent phases. Sources were T cells, B-cell-depleted T cells, or PBMCs; the material itself was cDNA or gDNA.

This CDR3 region has 16 residues. V dropped 6 bases and J dropped 0; count of bases not matched to a gene: 8. Germline CDR1 reads SQVTM; CDR2 reads ANQGSEA. Followed longitudinally, the Seattle patients had been enrolled during active infection. TCRdb keeps only in-frame clones here, not all; method: immunoSEQ multiplex PCR. The sample consists of over 250,000 clones, around 88% of them appearing once. The receptor's source is a woman in her 70s with COVID-19, enrolled during active disease. The chain uses TRBV29-1 and TRBJ2-6, with TRBD1 matching 7 bases. Sequenced material: peripheral blood. In nucleotides, the CDR3 is TGCAGCGTCCTAGGACAGGAGAGCTCTGGGGCCAACGTCCTGACTTTC. Protein sequence: CSVLGQESSGANVLTF.